The present entry profiles one TCR beta chain with its context. Per the original methods: Quantification of nucleated cells was approximated via reference gene primer amplification. TCRdb's table, derived via immunoSEQ multiplex PCR, lists solely in-frame clones and lacks some. Clonal size and the V and J genes are those of that table, whereas D and trimming came from the DNA. This table has about 200,000 clones, 70% to 90% appearing once. Trimming stripped 5 bases from V and 0 bases from J, with 28 bases between. This CDR3 region has 21 residues. The germline gives CDR1 LNHDA, CDR2 SQIVND (reference sequence). The data derive from a study of blood T cell repertoires in COVID-19. In the study overall: Italy, Spain and the United States were the sources of the convalescent and acute COVID-19 samples. PBMCs, B-cell-depleted T cells, or T cells were the source of the cDNA or gDNA that made up the material.

Sequencing input: peripheral blood. The chain links TRBV19 to TRBJ2-2, with D tentatively TRBD1 (8 bases). The receptor was derived from a woman in her 70s with acute or convalescent COVID-19. The CDR3: CASSSFGGDRRTSANTGELFF. In DNA, the CDR3 is TGTGCCAGTAGTTCGTTTGGGGGGGACAGGAGAACAAGCGCGAACACCGGGGAGCTGTTTTTT.